This T cell receptor (beta chain) was recovered during a study of T cells in localized non-small cell lung cancer. General observations from the study: Compared with tumor, uninvolved adjacent lung displayed greater T cell clonality, ranking highest overall.

Libraries were prepared by immunoSEQ multiplex PCR; TCRdb keeps only in-frame clonotypes and omits some of them. The table records 30,000 to 50,000 clones, about 76% of them present only once. Of note for this clone: Its antigen is not identified.

The sample was PBMCs, taken before any cancer treatment. The receptor was isolated from a woman aged 35 to 75 with stage II squamous cell lung carcinoma.

CDR3 protein: CASSLVTNYEQYF. For the CDR3, the DNA is TGTGCCAGCAGCTTAGTAACTAATTACGAGCAGTACTTC. The chain recombines TRBV7-8 with TRBJ2-7; no firm D call. Trimming left V 1 base short and J 4 bases short, with 8 bases between. The germline CDR1 and CDR2 sequences are SGHVS and FQNEAQ. This CDR3 contains 13 residues.